This TCR beta chain came from a study of identical twins. Looked up from germline, CDR1 is DFQATT and CDR2 is SNEGSKA (reference sequence). V was shortened by 6 bases and J by 2 bases, with 18 bases between the two germline ends. The CDR3 contains 15 residues. TCRdb processed the 5' RACE reads anew with MiXCR; each CDR3 protein has one entry. The table lists some 630,000 distinct CDR3 sequences, around 7.4% of them singletons. A further study also used this sample, focusing on yellow fever vaccine responses in identical twins.

What was sequenced was PBMCs. The chain is built from TRBV20-1 and TRBJ2-3, with D perhaps TRBD2 (5 bases). This clonotype was obtained from a woman between 18 and 29 years old in good health. DNA of the CDR3: TGCAGTGCCCCCCGTGCGGGTGTCCTCACAGATACGCAGTATTTT. It codes for CSAPRAGVLTDTQYF.